This note documents a single TCR beta chain sequence. Its specificity is not known. The germline gives CDR1 SGHAT, CDR2 FQNNGV. The CDR3 runs to 14 residues. V was cut by 2 bases and J by 6 bases, with 13 bases left in between. The assay was immunoSEQ multiplex PCR, and TCRdb's table has in-frame clones only and misses some. The table includes 150,000 to 200,000 clones, over 80% detected once. These data are taken from a study of T cell responses to AZD1222 COVID-19 vaccine. Study at large: Some second doses came at about 4 weeks and others at about 12 weeks; these were pooled.

Points from the study as a whole: CD4 TCRs covered the whole spike, strongest at regions 160-218 and 743-854. An increase in Spike-specific TCR breadth and depth was observed after two AZD1222 doses. The sample set comprised mostly white British donors with more females, and clonal diversity was possibly underestimated.

This chain connects TRBV11-2 to TRBJ1-1; tentatively, D is TRBD1 (6 bases). Specimen: peripheral blood, collected on day 0 of AZD1222 vaccination. The sequence was obtained from an adult in good health. Here the CDR3 reads CASSLTGGGSEAFF. CDR3 DNA: TGTGCCAGCAGCTTAACGGGGGGCGGCTCTGAAGCTTTCTTT.